This TCR beta chain was captured in a study of cytomegalovirus exposure and HLA in healthy donors. Amplification used 60 Vbeta primers and 13 Jbeta primers. The table came from immunoSEQ multiplex PCR; TCRdb's copy has only in-frame clones and leaves some out. The data show about 35,000 clones, less than 85% seen once. General study findings and limits: Presence/absence analyses treated sequencing depth as roughly uniform across donors. CMV serostatus was the sole immune exposure data available. Cytomegalovirus association was assigned to more than 150 TCR beta chains.

This clone was counted a single time. What it recognizes is unknown. With V trimmed by 7 bases and J by 7 bases, 11 bases remained unmatched. CDR1 and CDR2 from the germline V gene are SQVTM and ANQGSEA. The CDR3 has 13 amino acids. The specimen was PBMCs. The chain has TRBV29-1 and TRBJ1-1; TRBD1 matches 8 bases. The clonotype comes from a male donor in good health and CMV-seronegative. The CDR3 spells CSGSDPGQGEAFF. DNA for the CDR3: TGCAGCGGATCCGATCCTGGACAGGGTGAAGCTTTCTTT.